This TCR beta chain was captured by sequencing in a study of early T cells in non-severe SARS-CoV-2 infection. Study-level information: Whole-blood bulk RNA, unsorted, was sequenced, and chains were unpaired. Study conclusions and caveats: Using VDJdb, the matching emphasized anti-spike CD8 responses while missing private and CD4 specificities.

The library protocol tagged individual cDNA molecules with unique molecular identifiers. TCRdb reprocessed the 5' RACE reads via MiXCR and lists one record per CDR3 protein. Of about 16,000 distinct CDR3 sequences listed, around 5.1% are singletons. V was shortened by 5 bases and J by 6 bases, with 8 bases between the two germline ends. This CDR3 contains 12 residues. In germline, CDR1 is SGHTA, CDR2 FQGNSA. This clonotype was counted at least ten times. Its target is not known. This chain joins TRBV7-2 and TRBJ2-1; D remains ambiguous. Sequencing was performed on whole blood. The sequence was collected from an adult who was a healthcare worker with PCR-confirmed SARS-CoV-2 infection or an uninfected control (not recorded which). CDR3 protein: CASSPWANEQFF. CDR3 nucleotide sequence: TGTGCCAGCAGCCCGTGGGCCAATGAGCAGTTCTTC.